These 20 T cell receptor beta chains were sequenced from one sample in a study of response to subunit inactivated influenza vaccine. TCRdb processed the RT-PCR reads anew with MiXCR; each CDR3 protein has one entry. The sample holds about 540,000 distinct CDR3 sequences; roughly 25% are singletons and the top ten take 2.5% to 3.5%. The same data also went into a second study, on T cells expressing NK-cell markers. That paper states: In generating TCR beta cDNA, 5'RACE template switching with UMIs was used.

The source was CD4+ T cells sorted from PBMCs, collected 12 days after vaccination. Receptors were obtained from a man aged 50-59 years who received an inactivated influenza vaccine.

This clonotype was picked up a small number of times. This chain links TRBV7-2 with TRBJ2-4; 9 bases are a match to TRBD1. V shed 3 bases, J shed 6 bases, and the junction held 9 bases outside the gene matches. The CDR3 loop spans 16 amino acids. Germline CDR1 SGHTA, CDR2 FQGNSA. The CDR3 here is CASSFAGQGVGNIQYF. The DNA of the CDR3 is TGTGCCAGCAGCTTCGCGGGACAGGGTGTTGGAAACATTCAGTACTTC. The whole variable domain, remainder taken from reference TRBV7-2 and TRBJ2-4, is GAGVSQSPSNKVTEKGKDVELRCDPISGHTALYWYRQSLGQGLEFLIYFQGNSAPDKSGLPSDRFSAERTGGSVSTLTIQRTQQEDSAVYLCASSFAGQGVGNIQYFGAGTRLSVL.

V usage is TRBV6-2 or TRBV6-3 and J usage is TRBJ1-6, with TRBD1 matching 8 bases. CDR1 is MNHEY and CDR2 is SVGEGT in the germline V gene. The CDR3 spans 20 residues. With 4 bases clipped from V and 9 bases from J, the junction kept 23 bases outside the gene matches. This chain's CDR3 is CASSFIRRTGRGRVLSPLHF. DNA for the CDR3: TGTGCCAGCAGTTTTATCCGTAGGACAGGGCGCGGGAGAGTACTTTCACCCCTCCACTTT.

This chain joins TRBV4-2 and TRBJ2-3; D is ambiguous. The V end lost 3 bases, the J end lost 2 bases, and 9 bases lay between the germline ends. Germline V gene sequence: CDR1 LGHNA, CDR2 YNFKEQ. This CDR3 comprises 14 residues. In DNA form, the CDR3 reads TGTGCCAGCAGCCACGGAGAGATCACAGATACGCAGTATTTT. Its translation: CASSHGEITDTQYF.

The chain joins TRBV18 to TRBJ2-5; D assignment may be TRBD1 or TRBD2 (5 bases each). The CDR3 is made up of 15 amino acids. The V gene's germline CDR1 is KGHSH and CDR2 LQKENI. Trimming pared 6 bases from V and 0 bases from J, leaving 14 bases between. As DNA, the CDR3 is TGTGCCAGCTCCCAAAGGGGACGGAACCAAGAGACCCAGTACTTC. It yields the protein CASSQRGRNQETQYF.

The V gene is TRBV5-1, the J gene TRBJ2-7; 9 bases are a match to TRBD1. The CDR3 covers 14 residues. CDR1 SGHRS and CDR2 YFSETQ come from the germline V gene. V lost 0 bases, J lost 6 bases, and 4 bases stayed unmatched. The CDR3 here is CASSLGDRAGEQYF. The CDR3 nucleotides read TGCGCCAGCAGCTTGGGGGACAGGGCCGGCGAGCAGTACTTC.

This clonotype was observed a few times. The chain joins TRBV5-1 to TRBJ2-3; D remains ambiguous. The CDR3 totals 17 residues. CDR1 SGHRS and CDR2 YFSETQ come from the germline V gene. Between the trimmed V and J ends, which lost 4 bases and 1 base, there was a span of 19 bases. CDR3 sequence: CASSLGRTPRGTDTQYF. Written as DNA, the CDR3 is TGCGCCAGCAGCCTTGGACGTACCCCAAGGGGCACAGATACGCAGTATTTT.

The chain employs TRBV7-2 and TRBJ2-6; no clear D. The CDR3 is 15 amino acids. Germline CDR1 is SGHTA and CDR2 is FQGNSA. V lost 0 bases and J 7 bases, leaving 10 bases between the germline ends. As DNA, the CDR3 is TGTGCCAGCAGCTTAGCGCGACAAGGAGCCAACGTCCTGACTTTC. This codes for CASSLARQGANVLTF.

This clonotype was seen many times. The chain links TRBV28 to TRBJ2-7; unclear D gene. Germline loops: CDR1 MDHEN, CDR2 SYDVKM. The V and J ends lost 7 bases and 2 bases respectively, with 18 bases between them. This CDR3 has 15 residues. The CDR3 DNA is TGTGCCAGCACCCCGTACGTGAAAAGTACCTACGAGCAGTACTTC. It is translated as CASTPYVKSTYEQYF.

This clonotype was seen a few times. The chain uses TRBV27 and TRBJ2-7; D not certain. V lost 7 bases, J lost 3 bases, and 10 bases lay in between. Germline V CDR1 and CDR2: MNHEY, SMNVEV (reference sequence). CDR3 size: 12 residues. The CDR3 DNA reads as TGTGCCAGCACCGATCAGGACTACGAGCAGTACTTC. Translation gives CASTDQDYEQYF.

The chain recombines TRBV29-1 with TRBJ2-2; 11 nucleotides align to TRBD1. The CDR3 covers 15 residues. CDR1 is SQVTM and CDR2 is ANQGSEA in the germline V gene. V shed 8 bases, J shed 1 base, and the junction held 6 bases outside the gene matches. CDR3 in DNA: TGCAGCCTGTATGGGACAGGGGGGAACACCGGGGAGCTGTTTTTT. As protein: CSLYGTGGNTGELFF.

J is TRBJ2-7 and V is TRBV5-5, with D maybe TRBD1 (6 bases). The germline V gene has CDR1 SGHKS and CDR2 YYEKEE (reference sequence). The V end was cut by 3 bases, the J end by 3 bases, with 16 bases between. The length of the CDR3 is 15 residues. Here the CDR3 DNA reads TGTGCCAGCAGCTCGAACCCAGGGGTAGGCTACGAGCAGTACTTC. This sequence encodes CASSSNPGVGYEQYF.

In its sample, this clonotype was seen a few times. The chain recombines TRBV5-1 with TRBJ2-7; possibly TRBD1 for D (5 bases). This CDR3 spans 14 amino acids. Germline V gene lookup returns CDR1 SGHRS and CDR2 YFSETQ. V lost 2 bases to trimming and J lost 3 bases, with 12 bases between them. The CDR3 sequence: CASSFTGASYEQYF. In DNA form, the CDR3 reads TGCGCCAGCAGCTTCACAGGAGCCAGCTACGAGCAGTACTTC. The variable domain in full, with the rest retrieved from reference TRBV5-1 and TRBJ2-7, is KAGVTQTPRYLIKTRGQQVTLSCSPISGHRSVSWYQQTPGQGLQFLFEYFSETQRNKGNFPGRFSGRQFSNSRSEMNVSTLELGDSALYLCASSFTGASYEQYFGPGTRLTVT.

The rearrangement links TRBV21-1 to TRBJ2-4; TRBD2, the table's D call, lacks a check against the DNA. TRBV21-1 has pseudogene status. The CDR3 has 17 amino acids. In DNA form, the CDR3 reads TGTGCCAGCAGCAACCTAGGGACTCATCCAGCCAAAAACATTCAGTACTTC. Its protein product is CASSNLGTHPAKNIQYF.

The chain carries TRBV6-1 and TRBJ1-6; 8 bases fit TRBD1. Germline loops: CDR1 MNHNS, CDR2 SASEGT. Trimming took 6 bases from V and 5 from J; bases not matched to a gene: 3. The CDR3 covers 14 residues. CDR3 region: CASSRTGNNSPLHF. As DNA, the CDR3 is TGTGCCAGCAGCCGGACAGGGAATAATTCACCCCTCCACTTT.

The table lists this clonotype with a few counts. V usage is TRBV7-9 and J usage is TRBJ1-2; TRBD1 matches at 7 bases. The V gene's germline CDR1 is SEHNR and CDR2 FQNEAQ (reference sequence). The CDR3 consists of 16 residues. The V gene end was trimmed by 5 bases and the J gene end by 1 base; junction bases not matched to a gene: 10. The CDR3 protein is CASSPARDSLNYGYTF. Here the CDR3 DNA reads TGTGCCAGCAGCCCAGCCCGGGACAGCCTTAACTATGGCTACACCTTC.

This clonotype was observed a handful of times. The V gene is TRBV12-3 or TRBV12-4, the J gene TRBJ2-3; 14 nucleotides agree with TRBD2. J lost 6 bases, V lost 7 bases, and 3 bases had no gene match. This CDR3 is 14 amino acids long. The CDR3 DNA reads TGTGCCAGCACGCGACTAGCGGGGGGGGATACGCAGTATTTT. Encoded protein: CASTRLAGGDTQYF.

This clonotype turned up a few times. This rearrangement joins TRBV20-1 to TRBJ2-1, with D possibly matching TRBD2 (5 bases). V was pared by 3 bases and J by 0 bases, with 12 bases between. This CDR3 is built from 15 residues. Per germline, CDR1 DFQATT and CDR2 SNEGSKA (reference sequence). The CDR3 DNA follows: TGCAGTGCTAGTGGGTCGGGGAGCTCCTACAATGAGCAGTTCTTC. It translates to CSASGSGSSYNEQFF.

This clonotype has at least ten counts. The V gene is TRBV18, the J gene TRBJ1-3; D is uncertain. With 8 bases removed from V and 0 bases from J, the gap between germline ends came to 8 bases. This CDR3 contains 13 residues. CDR1 and CDR2 from the germline V gene are KGHSH and LQKENI. The CDR3 DNA is TGTGCCAGCAGTCCGAGCTCTGGAAACACCATATATTTT. Translating it yields CASSPSSGNTIYF.

This clonotype was counted only a few times. The chain joins TRBV19 to TRBJ1-2; 7 positions match TRBD1. The length of the CDR3 is 15 residues. Germline assignment: CDR1 LNHDA and CDR2 SQIVND (reference sequence). Trimming removed 7 bases from V and 1 base from J; junction bases left unmatched: 9. In DNA form, the CDR3 reads TGTGCCAGTACCTCGACAGGGAGAATTAACTATGGCTACACCTTC. Amino acids: CASTSTGRINYGYTF.

The V and J genes are TRBV10-3 and TRBJ2-3; D call uncertain. Trimming removed 4 bases at V and 2 bases at J, with 16 bases between. The CDR3 consists of 16 residues. The germline V gene has CDR1 ENHRY and CDR2 SYGVKD. The CDR3 DNA reads as TGTGCCATCAGTGCCCTGGCCAGAGGAAACACAGATACGCAGTATTTT. This sequence encodes CAISALARGNTDTQYF.